This T cell receptor (beta chain) appears in the sequencing data of a study of identical twins. Findings and limits, study-wide: Invariant MAIT and iNKT cells may have partly biased zero-insertion analyses.

This clonotype was picked up a small number of times. Its antigen is as yet unknown. TCRdb independently ran MiXCR on the 5' RACE reads; one entry per CDR3 protein. Among about 700,000 distinct CDR3 sequences listed, around 6% were seen once. The clonotype comes from a man younger than 35 in good health. The sequencing input was naive T cells sorted from blood.

CDR3 loop: CASSYSPGTPNNEQFF. CDR3 DNA: TGTGCCAGCAGCTACTCCCCCGGGACACCAAACAATGAGCAGTTCTTC. This chain connects TRBV7-9 to TRBJ2-1; D perhaps matches TRBD1 (6 bases). The CDR3 runs to 16 residues. Trimming pared 4 bases from V and 5 bases from J, leaving 18 bases between. Germline V CDR1 and CDR2: SEHNR, FQNEAQ (reference sequence).